The 5 T cell receptor beta chains below all came from one sample that was sequenced in a study of cytomegalovirus exposure and HLA in healthy donors. Primers: 60 Vbeta forward and 13 Jbeta reverse. Assay: immunoSEQ multiplex PCR; the TCRdb copy retains only in-frame clones and omits some. The repertoire has approximately 170,000 clones, around 62% of them found once; the top ten carry around 3.2%. Sample: PBMCs. The receptor set was obtained from a man aged 40-50 years in good health and CMV-seronegative.

This rearrangement joins TRBV27 to TRBJ2-7; 7 bases are a match to TRBD1. After removal of 5 bases from V and 4 bases from J, the junction contained 11 bases not matched to a gene. The CDR3 covers 15 residues. CDR1 is MNHEY, CDR2 SMNVEV, per germline (reference sequence). The CDR3 region is CASSLGLGGQYEQYF. The CDR3, as DNA: TGTGCCAGCAGTCTCGGTTTAGGGGGCCAATACGAGCAGTACTTC.

This clone occurred a few times. The CDR3 nucleotides read TGTGCCAGCAGGAGACTAGCGGGGGACCCTTCCTACGAGCAGTACTTC. This encodes CASRRLAGDPSYEQYF. This chain joins TRBV2 and TRBJ2-7; 12 bases agree with TRBD2. The CDR3 is 16 residues long. Germline values: CDR1 SNHLY, CDR2 FYNNEI. V trimming: 6 bases; J trimming: 1 base; junction bases outside the gene matches: 7.

In its sample, this clone was seen once. The V call is TRBV7-8, the J call TRBJ2-2; the D is unclear. V gave up 0 bases and J gave up 5 bases, with 10 bases separating them. This CDR3 spans 15 amino acids. The germline CDR1 and CDR2 sequences are SGHVS and FQNEAQ. The CDR3 protein is CASSLASLRTGELFF. CDR3 nucleotides: TGTGCCAGCAGCTTAGCTAGCTTGAGAACCGGGGAGCTGTTTTTT.

The chain joins TRBV6-5 to TRBJ2-7; 10 nucleotides agree with TRBD2. Germline V gives CDR1 MNHEY, CDR2 SVGAGI. The ends lost 0 bases at V and 5 bases at J; junction bases unmatched: 4. The length of the CDR3 is 15 residues. CDR3 nucleotide sequence: TGTGCCAGCAGTTACTCGAGCGGGGGGGCGAACGAGCAGTACTTC. Residues: CASSYSSGGANEQYF.

This clone was picked up a small number of times. V gene TRBV19 combines with J gene TRBJ1-5; weak D call: TRBD1 (5 bases). V lost 3 bases and J lost 2, with 14 bases in between. Germline V gene sequence: CDR1 LNHDA, CDR2 SQIVND (reference sequence). The CDR3 is 16 residues long. The CDR3 coding sequence is TGTGCCAGTAGTATTATAGGGGCATCTGGCAATCAGCCCCAGCATTTT. Translation gives CASSIIGASGNQPQHF. The full variable domain, its missing parts supplied by reference TRBV19 and TRBJ1-5, is DGGITQSPKYLFRKEGQNVTLSCEQNLNHDAMYWYRQDPGQGLRLIYYSQIVNDFQKGDIAEGYSVSREKKESFPLTVTSAQKNPTAFYLCASSIIGASGNQPQHFGDGTRLSIL.